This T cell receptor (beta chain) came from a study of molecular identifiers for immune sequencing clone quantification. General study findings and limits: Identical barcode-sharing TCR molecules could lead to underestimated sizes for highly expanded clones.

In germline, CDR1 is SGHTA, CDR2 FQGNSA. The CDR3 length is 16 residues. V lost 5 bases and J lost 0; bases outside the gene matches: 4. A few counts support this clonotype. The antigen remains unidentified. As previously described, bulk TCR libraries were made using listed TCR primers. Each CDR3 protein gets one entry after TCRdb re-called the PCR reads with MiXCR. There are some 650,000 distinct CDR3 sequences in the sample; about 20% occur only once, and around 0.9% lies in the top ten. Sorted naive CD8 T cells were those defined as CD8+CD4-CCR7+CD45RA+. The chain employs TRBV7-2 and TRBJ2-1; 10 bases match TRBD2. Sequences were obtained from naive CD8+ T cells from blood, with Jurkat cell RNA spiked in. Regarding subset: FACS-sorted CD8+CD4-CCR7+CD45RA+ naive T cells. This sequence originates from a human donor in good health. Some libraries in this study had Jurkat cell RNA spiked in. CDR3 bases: TGTGCCAGCAGCCCAGGACTAGCGGCCTCCTACAATGAGCAGTTCTTC. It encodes CASSPGLAASYNEQFF.